The rows below give T cell receptor beta chains drawn from one sample of a study of PD-1 blockade in classical Hodgkin lymphoma. Sequencing used immunoSEQ multiplex PCR; TCRdb keeps in-frame clones, though not all of them. This sample has approximately 60,000 clones, with approximately 89% found just once. The sample here was peripheral blood mononuclear cells (PBMCs), taken at baseline. Receptors originate from a human donor with classical Hodgkin lymphoma. Each CDR3 is given with its conserved first and last residue. D genes are given only for firm matches. Clone size is not always given. Where it is, it says once, few, many or a class for expanded clones.

TRBV6-1	few	TRBD2	TRBJ2-7	TGTGCCAGCAGTGAATGGGCGGGGGGGGACTACGAGCAGTACTTC	CASSEWAGGDYEQYF
TRBV5-5	-	-	TRBJ1-4	TGTGCCAGCAGCCGGATATACAGTGCAACTAATGAAAAACTGTTTTTT	CASSRIYSATNEKLFF
TRBV18	-	-	TRBJ1-4	TGTGCCAGCTCACCACCGAGCCAAGTAGGCGAAAAACTGTTTTTT	CASSPPSQVGEKLFF
TRBV5-1	-	-	TRBJ1-1	TGCGCCAGCAGCTTGCTTGATCCCGGTATGAACACTGAAGCTTTCTTT	CASSLLDPGMNTEAFF
TRBV15	-	-	TRBJ1-6	TGTGCCACCAGCAGAGTCATAGATAATTCACCCCTCCACTTT	CATSRVIDNSPLHF
TRBV5-4	-	-	TRBJ2-1	TGTGCCAGCAGCTTGGGGGGGGTCTATGAGCAGTTCTTC	CASSLGGVYEQFF
TRBV5-1	-	-	TRBJ1-1	TGCGCCAGCAGCTTGGCCATCGACAGGAACACTGAAGCTTTCTTT	CASSLAIDRNTEAFF
TRBV21-1	-	-	TRBJ2-7	TGTGCCAGCAGCACAAACCCACCCGACAGGGGGGAAGCCTACGAGCAGTACTTC	CASSTNPPDRGEAYEQYF
TRBV10-3	-	TRBD1	TRBJ1-2	TGTGCCATCAGTGTACCTGGACAGGGGGACTATGGCTACACCTTC	CAISVPGQGDYGYTF
TRBV6-6	-	-	TRBJ2-7	TGTGCCAGCAGTTACGACAGCACCTACGAGCAGTACTTC	CASSYDSTYEQYF
TRBV27	-	TRBD1	TRBJ1-1	TGTGCCAGCCGATTCCGGGACAGGGTGAACACTGAAGCTTTCTTT	CASRFRDRVNTEAFF
TRBV11-2	-	-	TRBJ1-4	TGTGCCAGCAGCTTTAATCGTCGTAATGAAAAACTGTTTTTT	CASSFNRRNEKLFF
TRBV28	-	-	TRBJ1-2	TGTGCCAGCAGCACGGACCAAACTCGCGGCTACACCTTC	CASSTDQTRGYTF
TRBV13	-	TRBD2	TRBJ2-3	TGTGCCAGCAGCTTAGGGTTGCGGGGGGGCACAGATACGCAGTATTTT	CASSLGLRGGTDTQYF
TRBV29-1	-	-	TRBJ1-3	TGCAGCGTTGTGCGTCAGGGGGGAAACACCATATATTTT	CSVVRQGGNTIYF
TRBV5-1	-	TRBD2	TRBJ2-5	TGCGCCAGCAGCCCTACTAGCGGGGGGTATATGGAGACCCAGTACTTC	CASSPTSGGYMETQYF